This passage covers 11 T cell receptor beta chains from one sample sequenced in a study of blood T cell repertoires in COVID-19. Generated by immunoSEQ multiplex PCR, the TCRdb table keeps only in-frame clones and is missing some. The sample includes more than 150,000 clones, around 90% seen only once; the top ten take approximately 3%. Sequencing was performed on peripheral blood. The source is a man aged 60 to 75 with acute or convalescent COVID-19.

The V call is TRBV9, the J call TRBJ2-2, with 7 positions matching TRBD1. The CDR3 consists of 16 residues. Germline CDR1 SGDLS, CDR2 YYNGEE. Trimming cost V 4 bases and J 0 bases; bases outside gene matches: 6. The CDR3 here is CASSKSGTANTGELFF. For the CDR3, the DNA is TGTGCCAGCAGCAAATCCGGGACAGCGAACACCGGGGAGCTGTTTTTT.

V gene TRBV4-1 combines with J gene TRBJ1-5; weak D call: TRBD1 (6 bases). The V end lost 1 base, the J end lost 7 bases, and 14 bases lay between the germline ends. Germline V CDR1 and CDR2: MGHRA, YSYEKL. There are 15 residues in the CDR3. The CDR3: CASSQVGGKNQPQHF. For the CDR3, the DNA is TGCGCCAGCAGCCAAGTAGGGGGTAAGAACCAGCCCCAGCATTTT.

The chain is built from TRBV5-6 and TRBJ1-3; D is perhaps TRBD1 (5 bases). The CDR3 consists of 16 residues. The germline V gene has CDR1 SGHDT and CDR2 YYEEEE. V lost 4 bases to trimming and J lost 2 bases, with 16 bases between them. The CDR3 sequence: CASSPLGGTTGNTIYF. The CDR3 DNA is TGTGCCAGCAGCCCCTTGGGCGGGACCACTGGAAACACCATATATTTT. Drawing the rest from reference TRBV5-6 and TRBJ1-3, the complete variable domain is DAGVTQSPTHLIKTRGQQVTLRCSPKSGHDTVSWYQQALGQGPQFIFQYYEEEERQRGNFPDRFSGHQFPNYSSELNVNALLLGDSALYLCASSPLGGTTGNTIYFGEGSWLTVV.

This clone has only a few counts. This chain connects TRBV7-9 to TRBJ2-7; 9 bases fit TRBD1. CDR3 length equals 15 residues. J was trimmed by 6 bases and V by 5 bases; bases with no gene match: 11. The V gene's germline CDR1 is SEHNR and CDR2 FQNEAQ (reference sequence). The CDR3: CASSHGGTGPLEQYF. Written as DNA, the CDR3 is TGTGCCAGCAGCCACGGGGGGACAGGGCCTCTCGAGCAGTACTTC.

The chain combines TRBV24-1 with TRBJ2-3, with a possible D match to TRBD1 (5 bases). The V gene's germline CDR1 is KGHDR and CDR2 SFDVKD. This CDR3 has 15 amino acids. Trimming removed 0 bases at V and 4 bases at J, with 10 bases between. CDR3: CATSDLIGEADTQYF. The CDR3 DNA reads TGTGCCACCAGTGATTTGATAGGGGAAGCAGATACGCAGTATTTT.

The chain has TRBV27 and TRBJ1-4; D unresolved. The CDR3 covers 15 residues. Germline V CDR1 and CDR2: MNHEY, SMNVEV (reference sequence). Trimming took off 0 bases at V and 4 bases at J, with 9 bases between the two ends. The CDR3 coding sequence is TGTGCCAGCAGTTTATCGTACAGTAGTAATGAAAAACTGTTTTTT. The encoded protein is CASSLSYSSNEKLFF.

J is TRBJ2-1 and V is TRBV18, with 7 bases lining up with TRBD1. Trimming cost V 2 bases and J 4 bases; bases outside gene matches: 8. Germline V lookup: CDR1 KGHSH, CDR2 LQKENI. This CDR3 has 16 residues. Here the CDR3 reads CASSPGDRIVYNEQFF. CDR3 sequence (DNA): TGTGCCAGCTCACCAGGGGACAGAATCGTTTACAATGAGCAGTTCTTC.

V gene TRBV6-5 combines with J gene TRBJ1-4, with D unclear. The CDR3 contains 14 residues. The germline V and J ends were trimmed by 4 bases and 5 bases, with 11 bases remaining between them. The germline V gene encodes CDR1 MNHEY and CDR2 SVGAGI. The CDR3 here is CASSFRDTNEKLFF. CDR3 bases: TGTGCCAGCAGTTTCCGGGATACGAATGAAAAACTGTTTTTT.

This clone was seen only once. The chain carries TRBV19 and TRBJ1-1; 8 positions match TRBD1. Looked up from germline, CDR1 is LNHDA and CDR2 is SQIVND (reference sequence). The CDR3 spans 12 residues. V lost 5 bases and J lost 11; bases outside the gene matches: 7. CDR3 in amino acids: CASSARTGYAFF. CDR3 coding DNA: TGTGCCAGTAGTGCACGGACAGGGTACGCTTTCTTT.

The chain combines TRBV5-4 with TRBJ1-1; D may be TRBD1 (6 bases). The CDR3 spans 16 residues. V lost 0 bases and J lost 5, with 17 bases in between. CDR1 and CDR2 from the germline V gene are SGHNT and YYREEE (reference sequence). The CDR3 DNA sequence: TGTGCCAGCAGCTTGGCCGGGTGGGGGGGCAGAACTGAAGCTTTCTTT. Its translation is CASSLAGWGGRTEAFF.

In DNA form, the CDR3 reads TGTGCCAGCAGCTTGAGAGGCAGGGGCCAAGAGACCCAGTACTTC. Translated: CASSLRGRGQETQYF. The chain recombines TRBV5-6 with TRBJ2-5; TRBD1 might be the D (6 bases). CDR1 is SGHDT and CDR2 is YYEEEE in the germline V gene. With 1 base removed from V and 1 base from J, the gap between germline ends came to 11 bases. This CDR3 spans 15 amino acids.